This T cell receptor (beta chain) emerged from a study of T cell responses to AZD1222 COVID-19 vaccine. CDR1 MNHEY and CDR2 SMNVEV come from the germline V gene (reference sequence). V shed 7 bases and J shed 0 bases, with 12 bases lying between them. CDR3 size: 14 residues. This table comes from immunoSEQ multiplex PCR, and its TCRdb copy is limited to in-frame clones, with some not included. The sample shows about 70,000 clones, about 85% of them seen only once. The chain recombines TRBV27 with TRBJ1-1, with D possibly TRBD1 on 6 matching bases. This TCR was sampled from an adult in good health. The sample was peripheral blood, taken on day 0 of AZD1222 vaccination. The CDR3 loop is CASTPGVMNTEAFF. The CDR3 bases are TGTGCCAGCACCCCAGGGGTCATGAACACTGAAGCTTTCTTT.